What follows is one TCR beta chain and its context. Those enrolled, adults aged about 18 to 95 years, came from about 24 US areas. Symptom resolution, clearance, or two negative PCRs marked the recovered donors of Cohort 3. Germline CDR1 reads SGDLS; CDR2 reads YYNGEE. The CDR3 spans 14 residues. V gave up 2 bases and J gave up 9 bases, with 15 bases separating them. Data came from immunoSEQ multiplex PCR; TCRdb stores just in-frame clones and leaves some out. The data show around 300,000 clones, 75% to 90% seen once. The entry originates in a study of blood T cell repertoires in COVID-19. Overall study context: In each case, the material was cDNA or gDNA derived from T cells, B-cell-depleted T cells, or PBMCs.

Sequences were obtained from PBMCs or T cells enriched from blood (not recorded which). The chain carries TRBV9 and TRBJ1-5, with D possibly TRBD1 on 6 matching bases. The receptor was derived from a woman aged 18-30 years who had recovered from COVID-19. The CDR3 bases are TGTGCCAGCAGCGTGGACAGTCGGCTAGGGCCCCAGCATTTT. Translating it yields CASSVDSRLGPQHF. Drawing the rest from reference TRBV9 and TRBJ1-5, the complete variable domain is DSGVTQTPKHLITATGQRVTLRCSPRSGDLSVYWYQQSLDQGLQFLIQYYNGEERAKGNILERFSAQQFPDLHSELNLSSLELGDSALYFCASSVDSRLGPQHFGDGTRLSIL.